The 8 T cell receptor beta chains in this list originate from one sample, sequenced in a study of blood T cell repertoires in COVID-19. TCRdb's table, derived via immunoSEQ multiplex PCR, lists solely in-frame clones and lacks some. The table lists under 40,000 clones, 70% to 90% of them singletons. The specimen was peripheral blood. Every receptor here comes from a man in his 70s with active COVID-19.

This clone appeared once. The genes are TRBV11-2 and TRBJ2-7; D unclear. CDR3 length: 14 amino acids. Trimming took off 0 bases at V and 2 bases at J, with 8 bases between the two ends. The germline V gene encodes CDR1 SGHAT and CDR2 FQNNGV. CDR3 sequence reads: CASSLDLGPYEQYF. The CDR3 nucleotides read TGTGCCAGCAGCTTAGATCTGGGCCCCTACGAGCAGTACTTC.

This rearrangement joins TRBV4-1 to TRBJ2-1; 11 bases agree with TRBD2. The germline gives CDR1 MGHRA, CDR2 YSYEKL. V was clipped by 1 base and J by 6 bases; unmatched bases: 8. This CDR3 is 17 amino acids long. The DNA for the CDR3 is TGCGCCAGCAGCCAAGGGGGGGGGACTAGCGGAATCAATGAGCAGTTCTTC. This codes for CASSQGGGTSGINEQFF.

V and J are TRBV27 and TRBJ2-7, with 10 bases fitting TRBD2. Germline assignment: CDR1 MNHEY and CDR2 SMNVEV (reference sequence). V lost 4 bases to trimming and J lost 2 bases; unmatched junction nucleotides: 5. The CDR3 contains 15 residues. The chain's CDR3 is CASSSTSGPPYEQYF. The CDR3 coding sequence is TGTGCCAGCAGTTCGACTAGCGGGCCGCCCTACGAGCAGTACTTC.

The chain is built from TRBV7-2 and TRBJ1-6; unclear D gene. This CDR3 spans 16 amino acids. Trimming left V 7 bases short and J 5 bases short, with 18 bases between. Germline V gene sequence: CDR1 SGHTA, CDR2 FQGNSA. CDR3 bases: TGTGCCAGCACCCTCCAGCCCCGGGTCGATAATTCACCCCTCCACTTT. It yields the protein CASTLQPRVDNSPLHF.

V usage is TRBV6-1 and J usage is TRBJ2-3; tentative D call: TRBD1 (7 bases). The V end lost 3 bases, the J end lost 4 bases, and 11 bases lay between the germline ends. The germline V gene encodes CDR1 MNHNS and CDR2 SASEGT. CDR3 size: 14 residues. CDR3 sequence (DNA): TGTGCCAGCAGTGATCAGGGGGGAGCAGATACGCAGTATTTT. It yields the protein CASSDQGGADTQYF.

The V gene is TRBV28, the J gene TRBJ2-3; a possible D gene is TRBD2 (5 bases). Germline CDR1 is MDHEN and CDR2 is SYDVKM. V was shortened by 6 bases and J by 2 bases, with 15 bases between the two germline ends. The CDR3 is 15 amino acids. CDR3 nucleotide sequence: TGTGCCAGCAGCAACTCCGGGGAGTCCACAGATACGCAGTATTTT. It yields the protein CASSNSGESTDTQYF.

This clone has just one count. The chain employs TRBV9 and TRBJ1-4; D is ambiguous. Germline-derived CDR1 and CDR2 are SGDLS and YYNGEE. V was cut by 0 bases and J by 0 bases, with 6 bases left in between. CDR3 length: 15 amino acids. In nucleotides, the CDR3 is TGTGCCAGCAGCGTAGATATTACAACTAATGAAAAACTGTTTTTT. Translation: CASSVDITTNEKLFF.

V usage is TRBV10-3 and J usage is TRBJ1-2, with D hard to call. V lost 4 bases, J lost 4 bases, and 10 bases lay in between. This CDR3 has 13 amino acids. The V gene's germline CDR1 is ENHRY and CDR2 SYGVKD. The CDR3: CAISVAGSYGYTF. The CDR3 DNA is TGTGCCATCAGTGTTGCGGGGTCCTATGGCTACACCTTC.